This TCR beta chain was identified during a study of T cells in women clearing cervical HPV infection. Study as a whole: Blood came at first lesion visit for cases, post-clearance for controls.

As regards this clone: The read is 3 residues too short to cover the CDR3 end, so that end is filled in from the germline J gene.

Sequencing used immunoSEQ multiplex PCR; TCRdb keeps in-frame clones, though not all of them. With 15,000 to 20,000 clones in the sample, the ten largest clones hold about 15%. The CDR3 runs to 13 residues. Germline CDR1 KGHDR, CDR2 SFDVKD. V was trimmed by 2 bases and J by 5 bases, leaving 7 bases between them. This chain connects TRBV24-1 to TRBJ2-3, with a tentative D call TRBD1 (6 bases). The source material was blood buffy coat. The TCR originated in a woman aged 18 to 69 with a cervical HPV16 infection that either progressed to CIN3+ or cleared (not recorded which). CDR3 DNA, as far as it was read: TGTGCCACCAGTGATTCGGGACAAGATACG. Residues: CATSDSGQDT. The whole CDR3 is CATSDSGQDTQYF.